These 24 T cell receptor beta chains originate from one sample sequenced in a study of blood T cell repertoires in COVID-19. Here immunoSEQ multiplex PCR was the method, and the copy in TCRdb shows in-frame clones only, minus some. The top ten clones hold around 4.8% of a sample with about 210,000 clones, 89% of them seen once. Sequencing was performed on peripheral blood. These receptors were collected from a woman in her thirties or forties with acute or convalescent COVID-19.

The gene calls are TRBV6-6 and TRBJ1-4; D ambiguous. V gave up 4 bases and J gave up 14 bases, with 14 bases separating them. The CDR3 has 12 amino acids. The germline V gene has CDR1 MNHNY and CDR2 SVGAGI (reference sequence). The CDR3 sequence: CASSSSYLWLFF. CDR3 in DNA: TGTGCCAGCAGTTCCTCCTATTTATGGCTGTTTTTT.

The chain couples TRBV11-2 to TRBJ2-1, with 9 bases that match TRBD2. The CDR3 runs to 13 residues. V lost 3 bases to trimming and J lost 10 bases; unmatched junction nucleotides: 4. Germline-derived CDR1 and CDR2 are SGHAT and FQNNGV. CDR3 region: CASSFRREGEQFF. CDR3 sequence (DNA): TGTGCCAGCAGCTTCCGGCGGGAGGGAGAGCAGTTCTTC.

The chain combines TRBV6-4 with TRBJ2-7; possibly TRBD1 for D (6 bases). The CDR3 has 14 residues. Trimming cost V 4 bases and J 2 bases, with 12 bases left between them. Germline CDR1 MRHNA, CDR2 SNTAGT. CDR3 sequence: CASSATGMPYEQYV. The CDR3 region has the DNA TGTGCCAGCAGTGCGACAGGTATGCCCTACGAGCAGTACGTC.

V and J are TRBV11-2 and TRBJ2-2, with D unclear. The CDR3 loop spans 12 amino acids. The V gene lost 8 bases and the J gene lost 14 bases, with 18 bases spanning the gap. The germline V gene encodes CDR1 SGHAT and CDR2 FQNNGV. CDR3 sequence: CASYNSLQRLFF. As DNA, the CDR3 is TGTGCCAGCTATAACTCTCTCCAGCGCCTGTTTTTT.

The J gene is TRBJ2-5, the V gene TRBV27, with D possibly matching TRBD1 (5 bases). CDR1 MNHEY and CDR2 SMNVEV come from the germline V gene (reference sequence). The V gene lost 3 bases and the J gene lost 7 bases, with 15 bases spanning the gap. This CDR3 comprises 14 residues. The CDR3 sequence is CASSFLGVWGTQYF. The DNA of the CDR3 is TGTGCCAGCAGTTTCTTAGGGGTATGGGGGACCCAGTACTTC.

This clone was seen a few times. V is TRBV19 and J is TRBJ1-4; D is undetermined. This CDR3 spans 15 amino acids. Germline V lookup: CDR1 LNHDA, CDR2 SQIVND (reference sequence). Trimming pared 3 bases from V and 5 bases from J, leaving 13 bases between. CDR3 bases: TGTGCCAGTAGTATCCAACAGAGCAGGAATGAAAAACTGTTTTTT. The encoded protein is CASSIQQSRNEKLFF.

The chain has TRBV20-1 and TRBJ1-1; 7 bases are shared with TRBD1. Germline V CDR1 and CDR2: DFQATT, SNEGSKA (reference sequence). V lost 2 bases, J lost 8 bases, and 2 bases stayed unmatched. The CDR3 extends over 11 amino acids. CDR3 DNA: TGCAGTGCTAGAAGGACAGGAGAAGCTTTCTTT. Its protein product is CSARRTGEAFF.

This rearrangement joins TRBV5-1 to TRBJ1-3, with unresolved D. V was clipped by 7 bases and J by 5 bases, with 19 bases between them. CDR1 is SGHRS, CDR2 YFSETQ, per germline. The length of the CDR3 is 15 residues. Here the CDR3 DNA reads TGCGCCAGCCAACTCGGGTCCGGGGTGAGAAACACCATATATTTT. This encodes CASQLGSGVRNTIYF.

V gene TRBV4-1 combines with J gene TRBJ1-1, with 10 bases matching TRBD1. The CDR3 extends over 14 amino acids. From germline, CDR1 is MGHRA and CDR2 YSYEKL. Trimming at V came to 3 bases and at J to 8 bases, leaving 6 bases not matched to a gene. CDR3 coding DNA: TGCGCCAGCAGCCATCCTGGGGGACAGGGGGAAGCTTTCTTT. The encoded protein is CASSHPGGQGEAFF.

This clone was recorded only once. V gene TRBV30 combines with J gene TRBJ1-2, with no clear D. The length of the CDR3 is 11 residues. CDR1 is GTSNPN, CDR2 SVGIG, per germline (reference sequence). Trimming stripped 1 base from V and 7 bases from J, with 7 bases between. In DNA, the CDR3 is TGTGCCTGGAGTGAATCGGGTGGCTACACCTTC. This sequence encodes CAWSESGGYTF.

The CDR3 region has the DNA TGTGCCAGCACGGGGAGCCGAAACACCATATATTTT. Its protein product is CASTGSRNTIYF. The chain uses TRBV5-5 and TRBJ1-3; D is uncertain. Germline values: CDR1 SGHKS, CDR2 YYEKEE (reference sequence). CDR3 length equals 12 residues. Trimming shortened V by 6 bases and J by 5 bases, and 9 bases separated the two germline ends.

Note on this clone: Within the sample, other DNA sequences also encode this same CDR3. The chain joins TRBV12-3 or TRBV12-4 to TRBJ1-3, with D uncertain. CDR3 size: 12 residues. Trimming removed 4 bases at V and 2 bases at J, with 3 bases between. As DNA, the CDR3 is TGTGCCAGCAGTTCAACTGGAAACACCATATATTTT. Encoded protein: CASSSTGNTIYF.

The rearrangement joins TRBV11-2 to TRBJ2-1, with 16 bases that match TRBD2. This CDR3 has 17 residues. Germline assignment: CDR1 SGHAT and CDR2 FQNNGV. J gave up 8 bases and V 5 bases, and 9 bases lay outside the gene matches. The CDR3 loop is CASSRPGTSGGADEQFF. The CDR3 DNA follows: TGTGCCAGCAGCCGCCCGGGGACTAGCGGGGGGGCCGATGAGCAGTTCTTC.

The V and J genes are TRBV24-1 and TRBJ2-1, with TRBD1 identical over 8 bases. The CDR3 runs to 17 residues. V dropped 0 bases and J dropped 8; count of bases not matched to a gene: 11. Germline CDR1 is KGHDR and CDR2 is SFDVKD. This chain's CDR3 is CATSDLRSGTGGHEQFF. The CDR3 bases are TGTGCCACCAGTGATTTGCGATCCGGGACAGGAGGCCATGAGCAGTTCTTC.

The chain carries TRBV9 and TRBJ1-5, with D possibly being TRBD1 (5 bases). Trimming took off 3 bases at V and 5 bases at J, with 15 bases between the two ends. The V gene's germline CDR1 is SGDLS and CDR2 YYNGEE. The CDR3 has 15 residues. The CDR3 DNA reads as TGTGCCAGCAGCGGCGGGGGGAGTCCGGATCAGCCCCAGCATTTT. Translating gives CASSGGGSPDQPQHF.

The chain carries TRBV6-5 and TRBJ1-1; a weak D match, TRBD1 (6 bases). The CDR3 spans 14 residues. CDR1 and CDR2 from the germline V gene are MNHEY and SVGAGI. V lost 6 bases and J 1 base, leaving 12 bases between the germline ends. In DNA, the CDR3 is TGTGCCAGCAGGTCCCCGACAGGGAACACTGAAGCTTTCTTT. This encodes CASRSPTGNTEAFF.

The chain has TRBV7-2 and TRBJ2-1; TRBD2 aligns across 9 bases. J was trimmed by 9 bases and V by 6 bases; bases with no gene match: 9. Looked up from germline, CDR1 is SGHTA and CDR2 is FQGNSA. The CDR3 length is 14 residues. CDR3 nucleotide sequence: TGTGCCAGCAGTCAGATGGGACTAGCCGGTGAGCAGTTCTTC. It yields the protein CASSQMGLAGEQFF.

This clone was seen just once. The CDR3 is CASSESRIYNSPLHF. Here the CDR3 DNA reads TGTGCCAGCAGCGAGAGCAGGATCTATAATTCACCCCTCCACTTT. The chain couples TRBV14 to TRBJ1-6, with D unresolved. Trimming left V 5 bases short and J 3 bases short, with 11 bases between. Germline V gives CDR1 SGHDN, CDR2 FVKESK. CDR3 length: 15 residues.

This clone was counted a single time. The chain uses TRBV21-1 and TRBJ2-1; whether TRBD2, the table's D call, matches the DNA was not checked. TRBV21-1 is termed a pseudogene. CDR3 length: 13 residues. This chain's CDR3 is CARAEGSYNEQFF. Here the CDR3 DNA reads TGTGCCAGGGCAGAGGGCTCCTACAATGAGCAGTTCTTC.

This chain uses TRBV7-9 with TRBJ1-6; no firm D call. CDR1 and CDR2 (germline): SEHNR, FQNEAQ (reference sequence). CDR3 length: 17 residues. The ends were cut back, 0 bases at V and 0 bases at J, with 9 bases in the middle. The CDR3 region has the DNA TGTGCCAGCAGCTTAGCAGTTGGGAGCTCCTATAATTCACCCCTCCACTTT. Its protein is CASSLAVGSSYNSPLHF. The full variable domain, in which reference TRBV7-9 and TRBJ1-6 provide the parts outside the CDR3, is DTGVSQNPRHKITKRGQNVTFRCDPISEHNRLYWYRQTLGQGPEFLTYFQNEAQLEKSRLLSDRFSAERPKGSFSTLEIQRTEQGDSAMYLCASSLAVGSSYNSPLHFGNGTRLTVT.

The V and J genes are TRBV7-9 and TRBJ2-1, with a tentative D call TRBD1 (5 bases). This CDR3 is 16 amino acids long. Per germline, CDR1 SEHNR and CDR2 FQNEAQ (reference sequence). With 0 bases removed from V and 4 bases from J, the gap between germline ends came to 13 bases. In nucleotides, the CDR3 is TGTGCCAGCAGCTTAGCGGGGCGCTCCTCGTACAATGAGCAGTTCTTC. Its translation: CASSLAGRSSYNEQFF.

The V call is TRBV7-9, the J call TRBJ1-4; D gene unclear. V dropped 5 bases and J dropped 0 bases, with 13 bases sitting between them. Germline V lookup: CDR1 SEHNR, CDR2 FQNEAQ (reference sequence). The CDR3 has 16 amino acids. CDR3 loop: CASSDGLGATNEKLFF. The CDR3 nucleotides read TGTGCCAGCAGCGACGGGTTAGGAGCAACTAATGAAAAACTGTTTTTT.

CDR3 amino acids: CASGPGTATPNSPLHF. The CDR3 DNA reads TGTGCTAGTGGACCCGGGACAGCGACACCTAATTCACCCCTCCACTTT. The rearrangement uses TRBV12-5 and TRBJ1-6; 7 positions match TRBD1. In germline, CDR1 is LGHNT, CDR2 FRNRAP. There are 16 residues in the CDR3. V lost 6 bases and J lost 6; bases outside the gene matches: 11. Using reference TRBV12-5 and TRBJ1-6 for the parts outside the CDR3, the full variable domain is DARVTQTPRHKVTEMGQEVTMRCQPILGHNTVFWYRQTMMQGLELLAYFRNRAPLDDSGMPKDRFSAEMPDATLATLKIQPSEPRDSAVYFCASGPGTATPNSPLHFGNGTRLTVT.

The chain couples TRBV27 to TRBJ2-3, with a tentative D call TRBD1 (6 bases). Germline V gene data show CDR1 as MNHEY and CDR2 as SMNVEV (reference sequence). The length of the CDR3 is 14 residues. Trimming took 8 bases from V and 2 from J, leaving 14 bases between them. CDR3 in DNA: TGTGCCAGCTCGGACAGATCCCACACAGATACGCAGTATTTT. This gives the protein CASSDRSHTDTQYF.